A selection of T cell receptor beta chains follows, all from one sample in a study of cytomegalovirus exposure and HLA in healthy donors. Clones were read by immunoSEQ multiplex PCR, and TCRdb kept only the in-frame ones, dropping some. Among over 200,000 clones listed, approximately 82% were seen once. The sample taken for sequencing was PBMCs. The receptors were sampled from a male donor in good health and CMV-seronegative. Both conserved end residues are part of each CDR3. The order of the fields is J gene, clone size, D gene, V gene, CDR3 DNA, CDR3 protein. D genes are given only for firm matches. Size values are once, few and many counts, or a class for expanded clones, and some rows have none.

J gene: TRBJ2-3; clone size: .; D gene: .; V gene: TRBV6-1; CDR3 DNA: TGTGCCAGCAGTGGCAGATCTAGCACAGATACGCAGTATTTT; CDR3 protein: CASSGRSSTDTQYF
J gene: TRBJ1-5; clone size: .; D gene: .; V gene: TRBV21-1; CDR3 DNA: TGTGCCAGCAGCCAAAACAGGTCTAGGACAGAAAGTTACCAGCCCCAGCATTTT; CDR3 protein: CASSQNRSRTESYQPQHF
J gene: TRBJ2-3; clone size: .; D gene: TRBD2; V gene: TRBV19; CDR3 DNA: TGTGCCAGTAGGAAAGCGGGAGGGGCCCCACATACGCAGTATTTT; CDR3 protein: CASRKAGGAPHTQYF
J gene: TRBJ2-1; clone size: .; D gene: TRBD2; V gene: TRBV6-6; CDR3 DNA: TGTGCCAGCAGGACTAGCGGGAGCCTAAATGAGCAGTTCTTC; CDR3 protein: CASRTSGSLNEQFF
J gene: TRBJ2-1; clone size: .; D gene: .; V gene: TRBV7-8; CDR3 DNA: TGTGCCAGCACACTTGCTAGCTATAACAATGAGCAGTTCTTC; CDR3 protein: CASTLASYNNEQFF
J gene: TRBJ2-2; clone size: .; D gene: .; V gene: TRBV6-5; CDR3 DNA: TGTGCCAGCAGTTACTCGTCAGGCGCCCACACCGGGGAGCTGTTTTTT; CDR3 protein: CASSYSSGAHTGELFF
J gene: TRBJ1-2; clone size: .; D gene: .; V gene: TRBV5-4; CDR3 DNA: TGTGCCAGCAGCGACGGGACGGGGGGTGGCTACACCTTC; CDR3 protein: CASSDGTGGGYTF
J gene: TRBJ2-1; clone size: .; D gene: .; V gene: TRBV6-1; CDR3 DNA: TGTGCCAGCAGAAATCTTGAGCAGTTCTTC; CDR3 protein: CASRNLEQFF
J gene: TRBJ2-1; clone size: .; D gene: TRBD2; V gene: TRBV5-1; CDR3 DNA: TGCGCCAGCAGCAAAACTAGCGGGAGGATCTTTAATGAGCAGTTCTTC; CDR3 protein: CASSKTSGRIFNEQFF
J gene: TRBJ1-2; clone size: .; D gene: .; V gene: TRBV9; CDR3 DNA: TGTGCCAGCAGCCCGAGCGGGTTGACAGCCTATGGCTACACCTTC; CDR3 protein: CASSPSGLTAYGYTF
J gene: TRBJ2-1; clone size: once; D gene: TRBD2; V gene: TRBV5-1; CDR3 DNA: TGCGCCAGCAGCACCGGGACTAGCGGGGGGGGCAATGAGCAGTTCTTC; CDR3 protein: CASSTGTSGGGNEQFF
J gene: TRBJ2-3; clone size: .; D gene: .; V gene: TRBV21-1; CDR3 DNA: TGTGCCAGCAGCAAGTTAAAAGGGGCAGATACGCAGTATTTT; CDR3 protein: CASSKLKGADTQYF
J gene: TRBJ2-1; clone size: few; D gene: .; V gene: TRBV12-5; CDR3 DNA: TGTGCTAGTGCCCAGACGGGGTGGGATGAGCAGTTCTTC; CDR3 protein: CASAQTGWDEQFF
J gene: TRBJ2-7; clone size: .; D gene: TRBD2; V gene: TRBV9; CDR3 DNA: TGTGCCAGCAGCCCTGGACTAGCGGGAGGACACAACGAGCAGTACTTC; CDR3 protein: CASSPGLAGGHNEQYF
J gene: TRBJ2-5; clone size: .; D gene: .; V gene: TRBV30; CDR3 DNA: TGTGCCTGGGCCACAGGGACCCAAAAGACCCAGTACTTC; CDR3 protein: CAWATGTQKTQYF
J gene: TRBJ2-2; clone size: few; D gene: TRBD1; V gene: TRBV5-1; CDR3 DNA: TGCGCCAGCGAATCGACAGGGGGCCCCACCGGGGAGCTGTTTTTT; CDR3 protein: CASESTGGPTGELFF
J gene: TRBJ2-3; clone size: .; D gene: TRBD1; V gene: TRBV6-4; CDR3 DNA: TGTGCCAGCAGTGCTCAGGGACAGGGTTCAGATACGCAGTATTTT; CDR3 protein: CASSAQGQGSDTQYF
J gene: TRBJ2-2; clone size: .; D gene: .; V gene: TRBV6-1; CDR3 DNA: TGTGCCAGCAGTGCGGGGAACACCGGGGAGCTGTTTTTT; CDR3 protein: CASSAGNTGELFF
J gene: TRBJ2-5; clone size: .; D gene: TRBD2; V gene: TRBV4-1; CDR3 DNA: TGCGCCAGCAGCCAAAGACTAGCGGGCGGGGAGACCCAGTACTTC; CDR3 protein: CASSQRLAGGETQYF
J gene: TRBJ1-1; clone size: .; D gene: .; V gene: TRBV28; CDR3 DNA: TGTGCCAGCAGTTTATTCGGGGGGACTGAAGCTTTCTTT; CDR3 protein: CASSLFGGTEAFF
J gene: TRBJ1-2; clone size: .; D gene: .; V gene: TRBV27; CDR3 DNA: TGTGCCAGCAGGTCCCACAGTTTGGGAGGTGGCTACACCTTC; CDR3 protein: CASRSHSLGGGYTF
J gene: TRBJ2-1; clone size: .; D gene: .; V gene: TRBV2; CDR3 DNA: TGTGCCAGCAGTGATGGACTGGCTATAGATGAGCAGTTCTTC; CDR3 protein: CASSDGLAIDEQFF
J gene: TRBJ1-4; clone size: .; D gene: TRBD1; V gene: TRBV10-3; CDR3 DNA: TGTGCCATCAGTACGGATCAGGGGGTGGACGAAAAACTGTTTTTT; CDR3 protein: CAISTDQGVDEKLFF
J gene: TRBJ2-2; clone size: .; D gene: .; V gene: TRBV7-3; CDR3 DNA: TGTGCCAGCAGCTTAAATTCCGGGGCGAACACCGGGGAGCTGTTTTTT; CDR3 protein: CASSLNSGANTGELFF
J gene: TRBJ2-1; clone size: .; D gene: .; V gene: TRBV5-1; CDR3 DNA: TGCGCCAGCAGCTTGGATCAAGGCCTTGGGGGGTATGAGCAGTTCTTC; CDR3 protein: CASSLDQGLGGYEQFF
J gene: TRBJ2-2; clone size: .; D gene: TRBD2; V gene: TRBV11-3; CDR3 DNA: TGTGCCAGCAGCTTAGATCGGGGACTAGCGACAACCGGGGAGCTGTTTTTT; CDR3 protein: CASSLDRGLATTGELFF
J gene: TRBJ1-2; clone size: .; D gene: .; V gene: TRBV5-4; CDR3 DNA: TGTGCCAGCAGCTTGGAACCGAGCTATGGCTACACCTTC; CDR3 protein: CASSLEPSYGYTF
J gene: TRBJ2-4; clone size: .; D gene: .; V gene: TRBV28; CDR3 DNA: TGTGCCAGCAGTCCCAGACAGGGATTTTGGGGGGTAGCCAAAAACATTCAGTACTTC; CDR3 protein: CASSPRQGFWGVAKNIQYF
J gene: TRBJ2-2; clone size: few; D gene: TRBD2; V gene: TRBV5-6; CDR3 DNA: TGTGCCAGCAGCTCAGCGGGAGAGGGGCACCGGGAGCTGTTTTTT; CDR3 protein: CASSSAGEGHRELFF
J gene: TRBJ2-7; clone size: .; D gene: .; V gene: TRBV27; CDR3 DNA: TGTGCCAGCAGTCCCTCCGGGAAAATCTACGAGCAGTACTTC; CDR3 protein: CASSPSGKIYEQYF
J gene: TRBJ2-1; clone size: once; D gene: TRBD1; V gene: TRBV10-1; CDR3 DNA: TGCGCCAGCAGTGATCCTCAGACAGGGCCCGATCTGTACAATGAGCAGTTCTTC; CDR3 protein: CASSDPQTGPDLYNEQFF
J gene: TRBJ2-5; clone size: .; D gene: TRBD1; V gene: TRBV28; CDR3 DNA: TGTGCCACCGTTCGGACAGGGGAGACCCAGTACTTC; CDR3 protein: CATVRTGETQYF
J gene: TRBJ2-1; clone size: .; D gene: TRBD2; V gene: TRBV7-2; CDR3 DNA: TGTGCCAGCAGCTTAATTAGGACTAGCGGGGTTAATGAGCAGTTCTTC; CDR3 protein: CASSLIRTSGVNEQFF
J gene: TRBJ2-7; clone size: .; D gene: TRBD2; V gene: TRBV29-1; CDR3 DNA: TGCAGCGTTGTCAGCGGGAGGCCCTACGAGCAGTACTTC; CDR3 protein: CSVVSGRPYEQYF
J gene: TRBJ1-1; clone size: .; D gene: .; V gene: TRBV7-2; CDR3 DNA: TGTGCCAGCAGCTTAGAGGGGGTCACTGAAGCTTTCTTT; CDR3 protein: CASSLEGVTEAFF
J gene: TRBJ2-7; clone size: .; D gene: TRBD2; V gene: TRBV9; CDR3 DNA: TGTGCCAGCAGCGAGGGACTGATAGCGGGAGTCCACGAGCAGTACTTC; CDR3 protein: CASSEGLIAGVHEQYF
J gene: TRBJ2-7; clone size: .; D gene: .; V gene: TRBV6-5; CDR3 DNA: TGTGCCAGCAGTGTCAGCGGGGAGCAGTACTTC; CDR3 protein: CASSVSGEQYF
J gene: TRBJ1-3; clone size: .; D gene: TRBD1; V gene: TRBV11-3; CDR3 DNA: TGTGCCAGCAGCCCAACCTCCGGGACAGGTGCCGGAAACACCATATATTTT; CDR3 protein: CASSPTSGTGAGNTIYF